The clone carrying this TCR beta chain is classed as medium-sized. The target antigen is unknown. The data are from a study of beta chain features in type 1 diabetes. Germline V gene lookup returns CDR1 SGHTA and CDR2 FQGNSA. The CDR3 totals 15 residues. V trimming: 1 base; J trimming: 0 bases; junction bases outside the gene matches: 3. The study reverse transcribed the entire isolated RNA, so it sequenced expressed TCRB transcripts. This table comes from immunoSEQ multiplex PCR, and its TCRdb copy is limited to in-frame clones, with some not included. The data hold roughly 40,000 clones, with 64% observed a single time. Study observations and caveats: Moderately but significantly shorter TCRB CDR3s were found in Type 1 diabetes patients in all four CD4+ subsets. The question of HLA type influencing TCRB rearrangement was one that remained unresolved here.

This receptor was identified in a woman in her twenties or thirties in good health. The sample was Tregs from blood. This chain joins TRBV7-2 and TRBJ2-7, with 7 bases aligning to TRBD1. CDR3 nucleotide sequence: TGTGCCAGCAGCTTAGACAGGGGCTACTCCTACGAGCAGTACTTC. Its translation is CASSLDRGYSYEQYF.